This entry lists 13 T cell receptor beta chains sequenced from one sample in a study of blood T cells in healthy people across ages. The authors ran a second PCR of roughly 6 to 11 cycles using a sample-barcoded 5' primer and a J-beta primer mix. TCRdb re-analysed the 5' RACE reads in MiXCR, keeping a single row per CDR3 protein. This table has over 700,000 distinct CDR3 sequences, around 25% appearing once. These data were likewise used in another study, on T cells of mothers and their children.

The sample consisted of blood. The receptors shown here come from a boy between 10 and 17 years old in good health.

The chain uses TRBV6-5 and TRBJ2-1; TRBD1 might be the D (6 bases). Germline V gene data show CDR1 as MNHEY and CDR2 as SVGAGI. Trimming pared 6 bases from V and 0 bases from J, leaving 24 bases between. CDR3 length: 19 amino acids. CDR3 coding DNA: TGTGCCAGCAGCTACCATCCCGCAGGACGGGACAACTCCTACAATGAGCAGTTCTTC. Its translation: CASSYHPAGRDNSYNEQFF.

The chain carries TRBV6-1 and TRBJ2-2; D is tentatively TRBD1 or TRBD2 (5 bases each). V was trimmed by 4 bases and J by 5 bases, leaving 23 bases between them. The CDR3 has 18 amino acids. Looked up from germline, CDR1 is MNHNS and CDR2 is SASEGT. The CDR3: CASSGIAGTPGRTGELFF. Written as DNA, the CDR3 is TGTGCCAGCAGTGGGATCGCCGGGACCCCCGGAAGGACCGGGGAGCTGTTTTTT.

This clonotype has just a few counts. This chain uses TRBV5-1 with TRBJ1-1; no reliable D call. Germline V gene sequence: CDR1 SGHRS, CDR2 YFSETQ. This CDR3 is 14 amino acids long. V gave up 4 bases and J gave up 6 bases, with 16 bases separating them. CDR3 coding DNA: TGCGCCAGCAGCCCCCCTGGGCCGAGGGCTGAAGCTTTCTTT. Translation: CASSPPGPRAEAFF.

This clonotype was recorded a few times. The chain is built from TRBV14 and TRBJ1-1, with D perhaps matching TRBD1 (5 bases). With 1 base removed from V and 1 base from J, the gap between germline ends came to 16 bases. Germline V gene lookup returns CDR1 SGHDN and CDR2 FVKESK. This CDR3 region has 17 residues. The CDR3 DNA reads TGTGCCAGCAGCCAAGGCCCGGGGTACGGGGGGAACACTGAAGCTTTCTTT. It specifies CASSQGPGYGGNTEAFF.

This clonotype was detected only a few times. The chain joins TRBV28 to TRBJ2-1; D call uncertain. The CDR3 loop spans 15 amino acids. The germline CDR1 and CDR2 sequences are MDHEN and SYDVKM. Trimming cost V 3 bases and J 5 bases, with 14 bases left between them. As DNA, the CDR3 is TGTGCCAGCAGTTTGTTGGTGGGCGCTGACAATGAGCAGTTCTTC. Protein product: CASSLLVGADNEQFF.

This clonotype was counted between two and nine times. The genes are TRBV6-1 and TRBJ1-4, with 7 bases that match TRBD1. The CDR3 contains 15 residues. The V gene's germline CDR1 is MNHNS and CDR2 SASEGT. V lost 1 base and J lost 5; bases outside the gene matches: 4. DNA of the CDR3: TGTGCCAGCAGTGAAGGGGGACAGTGGAATGAAAAACTGTTTTTT. Its translation is CASSEGGQWNEKLFF.

The chain is built from TRBV4-2 and TRBJ2-7; unclear D gene. Looked up from germline, CDR1 is LGHNA and CDR2 is YNFKEQ. The CDR3 has 14 amino acids. V was cut by 1 base and J by 3 bases, with 10 bases left in between. CDR3 sequence (DNA): TGTGCCAGCAGCCAAGTCGAGGCCCTCTACGAGCAGTACTTC. Protein: CASSQVEALYEQYF.

The V gene is TRBV7-2, the J gene TRBJ1-5; D uncertain. Trimming removed 6 bases from V and 1 base from J, with 7 bases in between. The CDR3 extends over 13 amino acids. Looked up from germline, CDR1 is SGHTA and CDR2 is FQGNSA. The CDR3 nucleotides are TGTGCCAGCAGTCTAATAAGCAATCAGCCCCAGCATTTT. Amino acid sequence: CASSLISNQPQHF.

The rearrangement uses TRBV20-1 and TRBJ2-3; D ambiguous. CDR3 length: 10 amino acids. Per the germline V gene, CDR1 is DFQATT and CDR2 is SNEGSKA (reference sequence). The ends were cut back, 6 bases at V and 6 bases at J, with 7 bases in the middle. The CDR3 here is CSAARDTQYF. Written as DNA, the CDR3 is TGCAGTGCAGCCCGGGATACGCAGTATTTT.

This clonotype was observed at least ten times. The V gene is TRBV4-2, the J gene TRBJ2-5; possibly TRBD1 or TRBD2 for D (5 bases each). CDR3 length: 14 amino acids. Germline CDR1 and CDR2: LGHNA and YNFKEQ. V was trimmed by 3 bases and J by 3 bases, leaving 11 bases between them. The CDR3 is CASSQGLAEETQYF. The CDR3 coding sequence is TGTGCCAGCAGCCAGGGGCTAGCCGAAGAGACCCAGTACTTC.

This clonotype was picked up a small number of times. One junction end does not reproduce the germline sequence, and a read error may be involved. The CDR3 sequence: CAGSFAMNTEAFF. Written as DNA, the CDR3 is TGCGCCGGCAGCTTCGCGATGAACACTGAAGCTTTCTTT. V and J are TRBV5-1 and TRBJ1-1; no clear D. CDR1 SGHRS and CDR2 YFSETQ come from the germline V gene. The CDR3 contains 13 residues.

The chain is built from TRBV13 and TRBJ1-1, with D possibly being TRBD1 (5 bases). This CDR3 contains 19 residues. Between the trimmed V and J ends, which lost 1 base and 0 bases, there was a span of 21 bases. Germline CDR1 and CDR2: PRHDT and FYEKMQ (reference sequence). CDR3 region: CASSLVIAGGGLMNTEAFF. The CDR3 region has the DNA TGTGCCAGCAGCTTAGTTATTGCGGGCGGGGGATTGATGAACACTGAAGCTTTCTTT.

This clonotype was seen more than once but under ten times. The rearrangement uses TRBV4-1 and TRBJ1-1, with D uncertain. Germline V gene sequence: CDR1 MGHRA, CDR2 YSYEKL. The V and J ends lost 0 bases and 12 bases respectively, with 14 bases between them. The CDR3 runs to 13 residues. CDR3 residues: CASSQEALHGPFF. The CDR3 DNA is TGCGCCAGCAGCCAAGAGGCACTTCACGGACCTTTCTTT.